This TCR beta chain appears in the sequencing data of a study of blood T cell repertoires in COVID-19. Turning to the study itself: Acute-phase and convalescent COVID-19 samples originated in the United States, Italy and Spain. Nucleic acid was either cDNA or gDNA, and it came from T cells, B-cell-depleted T cells, or PBMCs.

V was clipped by 6 bases and J by 7 bases, with 19 bases between them. The CDR3 contains 15 residues. Germline values: CDR1 MGHDK, CDR2 SYGVNS. Original processing notes: The assay estimated nucleated cells by amplifying reference gene primers. Produced via immunoSEQ multiplex PCR; TCRdb's table is partial and in-frame only. D and trimming were read from the DNA, whereas the V and J calls and clone size are those reported in that table. The sample lists approximately 160,000 clones, roughly nine tenths occurring once. The TCR sequence derives from a man between 60 and 70 years old with active or convalescent COVID-19. Sequenced: peripheral blood. V and J are TRBV25-1 and TRBJ2-1; D perhaps matches TRBD1 (5 bases). CDR3 coding DNA: TGTGCCAGCAGCGAAAGGGGCAGGTCAAGGAATGAGCAGTTCTTC. It translates to CASSERGRSRNEQFF.